This record looks at one T cell receptor beta chain sequence and its context. Its target is not known. Profiled with immunoSEQ multiplex PCR; TCRdb holds only in-frame clones, not every one. The sample carries 150,000 to 200,000 clones, approximately 93% recorded once. These data are taken from a study of T cell responses to AZD1222 COVID-19 vaccine. Findings of the study overall: CD4 TCRs linked to vaccination spanned spike, dominating at 160-218 and 743-854. Epitopes outside B.1.351 and B.1.1.7 mutated regions reportedly drew nearly half of spike TCRs. Baseline serostatus was positive in only six AZD1222 recipients.

This sample comprised peripheral blood, obtained on day 0 of AZD1222 vaccination. This clonotype was sampled from an adult in good health.

CDR3 nucleotide sequence: TGTGCCAGCAGTTACATGGCCCTCAGGGACACTGAAGCTTTCTTT. Encoded protein: CASSYMALRDTEAFF. V usage is TRBV6-5 and J usage is TRBJ1-1, with a weak D call TRBD1 (5 bases). The CDR3 is 15 residues long. Germline V gives CDR1 MNHEY, CDR2 SVGAGI. The V and J ends lost 2 bases and 3 bases respectively, with 13 bases between them.